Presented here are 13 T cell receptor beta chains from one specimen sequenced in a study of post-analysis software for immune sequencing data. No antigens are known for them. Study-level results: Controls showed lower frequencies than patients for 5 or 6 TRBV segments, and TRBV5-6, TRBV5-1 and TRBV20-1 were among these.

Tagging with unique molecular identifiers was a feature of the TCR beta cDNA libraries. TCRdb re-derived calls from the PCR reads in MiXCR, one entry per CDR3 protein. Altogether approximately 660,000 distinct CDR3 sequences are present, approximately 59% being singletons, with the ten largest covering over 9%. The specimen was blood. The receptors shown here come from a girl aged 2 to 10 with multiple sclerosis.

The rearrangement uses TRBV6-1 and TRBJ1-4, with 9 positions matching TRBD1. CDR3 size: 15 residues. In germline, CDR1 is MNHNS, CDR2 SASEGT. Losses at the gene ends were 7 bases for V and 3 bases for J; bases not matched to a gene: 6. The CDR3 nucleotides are TGTGCCAGCACTACAGGGGGCGATGCTAATGAAAAACTGTTTTTT. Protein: CASTTGGDANEKLFF.

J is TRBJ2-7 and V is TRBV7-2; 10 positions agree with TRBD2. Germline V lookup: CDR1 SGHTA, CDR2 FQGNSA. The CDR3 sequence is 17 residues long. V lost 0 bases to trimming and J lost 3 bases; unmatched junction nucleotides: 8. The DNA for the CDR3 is TGTGCCAGCAGCTTAGCGGGAGCGGGAGGGGGGAGCTACGAGCAGTACTTC. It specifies CASSLAGAGGGSYEQYF.

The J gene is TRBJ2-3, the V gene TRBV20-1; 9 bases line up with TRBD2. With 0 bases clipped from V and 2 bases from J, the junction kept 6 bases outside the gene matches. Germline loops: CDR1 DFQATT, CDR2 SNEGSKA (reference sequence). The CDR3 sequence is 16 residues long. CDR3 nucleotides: TGCAGTGCTAGAGATGAGCGGGGGGCGATCACAGATACGCAGTATTTT. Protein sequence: CSARDERGAITDTQYF.

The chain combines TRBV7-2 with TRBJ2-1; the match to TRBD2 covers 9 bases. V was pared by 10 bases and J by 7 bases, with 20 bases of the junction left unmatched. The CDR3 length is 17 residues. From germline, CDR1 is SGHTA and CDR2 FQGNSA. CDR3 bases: TGTGCCATCGAGGGGCTAGCGGGATTGAGCTTGGGGAATGAGCAGTTCTTC. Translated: CAIEGLAGLSLGNEQFF. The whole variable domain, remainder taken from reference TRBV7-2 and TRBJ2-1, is GAGVSQSPSNKVTEKGKDVELRCDPISGHTALYWYRQSLGQGLEFLIYFQGNSAPDKSGLPSDRFSAERTGGSVSTLTIQRTQQEDSAVYLCAIEGLAGLSLGNEQFFGPGTRLTVL.

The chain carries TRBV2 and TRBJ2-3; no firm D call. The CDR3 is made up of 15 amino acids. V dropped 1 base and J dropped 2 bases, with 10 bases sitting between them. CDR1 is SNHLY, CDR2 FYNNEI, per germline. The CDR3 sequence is CASSEEYPDTDTQYF. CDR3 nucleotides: TGTGCCAGCAGTGAAGAGTATCCTGACACAGATACGCAGTATTTT.

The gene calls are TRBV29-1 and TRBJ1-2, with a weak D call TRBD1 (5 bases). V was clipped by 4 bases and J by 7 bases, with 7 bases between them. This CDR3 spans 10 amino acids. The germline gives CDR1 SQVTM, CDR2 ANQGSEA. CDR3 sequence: CSVAQGGYTF. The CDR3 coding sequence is TGCAGCGTTGCCCAGGGTGGCTACACCTTC.

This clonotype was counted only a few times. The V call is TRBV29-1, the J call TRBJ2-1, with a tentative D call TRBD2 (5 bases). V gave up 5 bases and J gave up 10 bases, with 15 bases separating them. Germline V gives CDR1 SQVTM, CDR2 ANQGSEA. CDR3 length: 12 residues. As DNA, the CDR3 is TGCAGCGTTCCAGCGGACTTGGAGGAGCAGTTCTTC. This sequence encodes CSVPADLEEQFF.

The DNA for the CDR3 is TGCGCCAGCAGAGCGGACGGGACGGCCGCTGGCGATGAGCAGTTCTTC. The encoded protein is CASRADGTAAGDEQFF. This chain joins TRBV5-1 and TRBJ2-1, with D perhaps TRBD1 or TRBD2 (5 bases each). CDR1 SGHRS and CDR2 YFSETQ come from the germline V gene. The CDR3 covers 16 residues. Trimming shortened V by 5 bases and J by 8 bases, and 23 bases separated the two germline ends.

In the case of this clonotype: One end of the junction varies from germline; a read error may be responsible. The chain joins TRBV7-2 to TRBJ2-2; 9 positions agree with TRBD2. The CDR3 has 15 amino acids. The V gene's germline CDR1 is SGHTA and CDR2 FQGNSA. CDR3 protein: CASSLAGTNTGELFF. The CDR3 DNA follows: TGTGCCAGCAGCCTAGCGGGGACTAACACCGGGGAGCTGTTTTTT.

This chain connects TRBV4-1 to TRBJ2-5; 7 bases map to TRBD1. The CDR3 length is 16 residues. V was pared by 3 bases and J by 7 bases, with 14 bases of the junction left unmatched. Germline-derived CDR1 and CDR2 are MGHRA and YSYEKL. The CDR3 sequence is CASSQKTGIFAGTQYF. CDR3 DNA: TGCGCCAGCAGCCAGAAGACAGGGATCTTTGCAGGGACCCAGTACTTC.

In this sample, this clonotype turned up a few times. The CDR3 is CASSYSTALAGAYEQYF. The CDR3 region has the DNA TGTGCCAGCAGTTACTCGACAGCCCTAGCGGGAGCCTACGAGCAGTACTTC. The rearrangement uses TRBV6-6 and TRBJ2-7, with 10 nucleotides matching TRBD2. The CDR3 sequence is 17 residues long. V was pared by 0 bases and J by 2 bases, with 7 bases of the junction left unmatched. Germline lookup yields CDR1 MNHNY and CDR2 SVGAGI (reference sequence).

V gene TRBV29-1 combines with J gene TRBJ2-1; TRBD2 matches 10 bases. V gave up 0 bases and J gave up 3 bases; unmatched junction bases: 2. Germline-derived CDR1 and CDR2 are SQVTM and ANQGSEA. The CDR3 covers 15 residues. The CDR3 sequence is CSVEEVAGGYNEQFF. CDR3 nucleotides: TGCAGCGTTGAAGAGGTAGCGGGGGGCTACAATGAGCAGTTCTTC.

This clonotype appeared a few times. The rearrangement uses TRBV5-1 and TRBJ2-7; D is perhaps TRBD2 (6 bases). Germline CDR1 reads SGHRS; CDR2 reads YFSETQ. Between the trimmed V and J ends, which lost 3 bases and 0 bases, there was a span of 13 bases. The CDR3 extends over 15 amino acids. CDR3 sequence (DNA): TGCGCCAGCAGCTCCCGGTCCGGGAGCTCCTACGAGCAGTACTTC. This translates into CASSSRSGSSYEQYF.